The 25 T cell receptor beta chains reported below all come from one sample, sequenced in a study of T cells in tumors after PD-1 blockade (dated by TCRdb to the late 2010s). Preparation of the library involved the immunoSEQ multiplex PCR assay. TCRdb retrieved this table from immuneACCESS and kept in-frame rearrangements only. Not all clones are present; in checked studies, unresolved V genes account for under half, and no reason is known for the remainder. The sample records about 47,000 clones, roughly three quarters of which are singletons. The leading ten clones occupy around 9.3% of the sample. The sequencing used PBMCs, collected before anti-PD-1 therapy. The receptor source for this set is a human donor with advanced basal cell or squamous cell carcinoma (not recorded which).

This clone was seen a handful of times. The V gene is TRBV2, the J gene TRBJ2-1, with TRBD1 matching 10 bases. The germline CDR1 and CDR2 sequences are SNHLY and FYNNEI. This CDR3 is built from 14 residues. With 5 bases clipped from V and 8 bases from J, the junction kept 6 bases outside the gene matches. This CDR3 is CASSYRQGAHEQFF. CDR3 sequence (DNA): TGTGCCAGCAGTTATAGACAGGGGGCGCATGAGCAGTTCTTC.

The chain couples TRBV24-1 to TRBJ2-3; D is ambiguous. CDR3 length: 11 amino acids. CDR1 KGHDR and CDR2 SFDVKD come from the germline V gene. V lost 6 bases to trimming and J lost 11 bases, with 11 bases between them. As DNA, the CDR3 is TGTGCCACCAGTTTGGGATTTAAGCAGTATTTT. Residues: CATSLGFKQYF.

The genes are TRBV9 and TRBJ1-1, with a possible D match to TRBD1 (6 bases). The CDR3 covers 15 residues. CDR1 and CDR2 (germline): SGDLS, YYNGEE. Trimming stripped 1 base from V and 1 base from J, with 11 bases between. For the CDR3, the DNA is TGTGCCAGCAGCGTAATGGGGGCCGAGAACACTGAAGCTTTCTTT. As protein: CASSVMGAENTEAFF.

This sequence joins TRBV2 and TRBJ2-5, with D perhaps matching TRBD2 (7 bases). Germline V CDR1 and CDR2: SNHLY, FYNNEI. Trimming shortened V by 10 bases and J by 2 bases, and 29 bases separated the two germline ends. CDR3 length: 18 residues. CDR3 DNA: TGTGCCATCCTGACAAGGGGGGGGACTCGGAGCACACAAGAGACCCAGTACTTC. Its protein product is CAILTRGGTRSTQETQYF.

The J gene is TRBJ2-6, the V gene TRBV7-2; the D gene could be TRBD1 or TRBD2 (5 bases each). Looked up from germline, CDR1 is SGHTA and CDR2 is FQGNSA. V was cut by 5 bases and J by 0 bases, with 14 bases left in between. The CDR3 has 17 residues. In DNA form, the CDR3 reads TGTGCCAGCAGCCCCCAGGGACGCAGCTCTGGGGCCAACGTCCTGACTTTC. This gives the protein CASSPQGRSSGANVLTF. Drawing the rest from reference TRBV7-2 and TRBJ2-6, the complete variable domain is GAGVSQSPSNKVTEKGKDVELRCDPISGHTALYWYRQSLGQGLEFLIYFQGNSAPDKSGLPSDRFSAERTGGSVSTLTIQRTQQEDSAVYLCASSPQGRSSGANVLTFGAGSRLTVL.

The V call is TRBV24-1, the J call TRBJ2-1; 8 positions agree with TRBD1. Per germline, CDR1 KGHDR and CDR2 SFDVKD. The trim removed 4 bases at V and 9 bases at J, leaving 4 bases unmatched. The CDR3 consists of 13 residues. CDR3 sequence (DNA): TGTGCCACCAGTGAACCGGGGACAGGTGAGCAGTTCTTC. It specifies CATSEPGTGEQFF.

The genes are TRBV6-5 and TRBJ2-7, with 11 bases fitting TRBD2. CDR3 length equals 15 residues. Germline CDR1 MNHEY, CDR2 SVGAGI. V was clipped by 5 bases and J by 3 bases; unmatched bases: 6. The CDR3 DNA sequence: TGTGCCAGCAGTCTACTAGCGGGGGCCATCTACGAGCAGTACTTC. Translated: CASSLLAGAIYEQYF.

V usage is TRBV15 and J usage is TRBJ1-4; D remains unclear. CDR1 LNHNV and CDR2 YYDKDF come from the germline V gene (reference sequence). The CDR3 consists of 14 residues. V was clipped by 0 bases and J by 7 bases, with 9 bases between them. DNA for the CDR3: TGTGCCACCAGCAGAGATAGCATTATTGAAAAACTGTTTTTT. It is translated as CATSRDSIIEKLFF.

The chain has TRBV27 and TRBJ1-1; D ambiguous. CDR1 MNHEY and CDR2 SMNVEV come from the germline V gene (reference sequence). CDR3 length equals 14 residues. V was cut by 7 bases and J by 2 bases, with 14 bases left in between. The CDR3 is CASTSLLGNTEAFF. The DNA for the CDR3 is TGTGCCAGCACCTCCCTGTTGGGTAACACTGAAGCTTTCTTT.

By share, this clone counts as medium-sized (0.01 to 0.1%). The rearrangement joins TRBV29-1 to TRBJ1-2; D ambiguous. The CDR3 sequence is 11 residues long. The V and J ends lost 4 bases and 8 bases respectively, with 11 bases between them. Germline CDR1 and CDR2: SQVTM and ANQGSEA. This CDR3 reads CSVVGQWGYTF. The CDR3 nucleotides are TGCAGCGTTGTTGGGCAGTGGGGCTACACCTTC.

This clone was observed a single time. This sequence joins TRBV19 and TRBJ1-5, with 7 bases aligning to TRBD1. With 6 bases clipped from V and 0 bases from J, the junction kept 11 bases outside the gene matches. CDR3 length: 17 residues. Germline values: CDR1 LNHDA, CDR2 SQIVND (reference sequence). The CDR3 DNA reads as TGTGCCAGTAGCTACCAGGGAGGGGGCCATAGCAATCAGCCCCAGCATTTT. As protein: CASSYQGGGHSNQPQHF.

In this sample, this clone turned up a few times. This chain joins TRBV7-8 and TRBJ1-3; D is unresolved. CDR3 length: 15 residues. In germline, CDR1 is SGHVS, CDR2 FQNEAQ. V dropped 0 bases and J dropped 0 bases, with 6 bases sitting between them. In DNA form, the CDR3 reads TGTGCCAGCAGCTTAGCTCCACTCTCTGGAAACACCATATATTTT. It translates to CASSLAPLSGNTIYF.

At least ten counts were recorded for this clone. The rearrangement links TRBV19 to TRBJ1-5; D is possibly TRBD1 (5 bases). Germline V gene lookup returns CDR1 LNHDA and CDR2 SQIVND (reference sequence). The CDR3 is 17 residues long. V lost 3 bases and J 6 bases, leaving 21 bases between the germline ends. Here the CDR3 reads CASSMGQGYLSGQPQHF. CDR3 bases: TGTGCCAGTAGTATGGGGCAGGGATATCTATCCGGTCAGCCCCAGCATTTT.

The rearrangement joins TRBV29-1 to TRBJ1-1, with D unclear. CDR3 length equals 11 residues. Germline V gene lookup returns CDR1 SQVTM and CDR2 ANQGSEA. Trimming shortened V by 6 bases and J by 5 bases, and 10 bases separated the two germline ends. The CDR3 DNA reads TGCAGCGTCCAAGCCGGAACTGAAGCTTTCTTT. This encodes CSVQAGTEAFF.

The chain combines TRBV18 with TRBJ2-7; 12 nucleotides agree with TRBD2. Germline CDR1 KGHSH, CDR2 LQKENI. This CDR3 has 17 amino acids. Unmatched junction bases numbered 9, after V lost 0 bases and J lost 6 bases. The CDR3 DNA reads as TGTGCCAGCTCACCACCGCCTAGCGGGGGGGCGGGCCGCGAGCAGTACTTC. Residues: CASSPPPSGGAGREQYF.

The J gene is TRBJ1-1, the V gene TRBV12-3 or TRBV12-4; 7 bases are a match to TRBD1. The CDR3 covers 13 residues. V lost 6 bases and J lost 1; bases outside the gene matches: 2. The CDR3 nucleotides read TGTGCCAGCAGGAGGACAGGGAACACTGAAGCTTTCTTT. It encodes CASRRTGNTEAFF.

This chain links TRBV24-1 with TRBJ2-5; D gene unclear. The CDR3 sequence is 11 residues long. Trimming left V 8 bases short and J 5 bases short, with 8 bases between. The germline V gene encodes CDR1 KGHDR and CDR2 SFDVKD. The CDR3: CATKVGETQYF. DNA of the CDR3: TGTGCCACCAAGGTCGGGGAGACCCAGTACTTC.

The rearrangement joins TRBV7-8 to TRBJ2-7, with a tentative D call TRBD1 (6 bases). CDR1 SGHVS and CDR2 FQNEAQ come from the germline V gene. The CDR3 is made up of 13 amino acids. Between the trimmed V and J ends, which lost 1 base and 2 bases, there was a span of 6 bases. The CDR3 DNA follows: TGTGCCAGCAGCTTAGGGACAGCCTACGAGCAGTACTTC. Translation: CASSLGTAYEQYF.

This clone was detected a few times. The rearrangement joins TRBV6-1 to TRBJ1-6; D is undetermined. Germline assignment: CDR1 MNHNS and CDR2 SASEGT. V lost 3 bases and J 7 bases, leaving 7 bases between the germline ends. The CDR3 contains 13 residues. The CDR3 is CASSEVRNSPLHF. For the CDR3, the DNA is TGTGCCAGCAGTGAGGTCCGCAATTCACCCCTCCACTTT.

This chain uses TRBV10-3 with TRBJ2-7, with 10 bases that match TRBD1. V lost 2 bases to trimming and J lost 6 bases; unmatched junction nucleotides: 16. The CDR3 has 18 amino acids. In germline, CDR1 is ENHRY, CDR2 SYGVKD. DNA of the CDR3: TGTGCCATCAGTGAGCCAGCTATGGGGACAGGGGTGTCGATCGAGCAGTACTTC. Protein sequence: CAISEPAMGTGVSIEQYF.

V gene TRBV7-8 combines with J gene TRBJ2-1; D gene ambiguous. This CDR3 has 15 residues. Between the trimmed V and J ends, which lost 3 bases and 0 bases, there was a span of 9 bases. The germline gives CDR1 SGHVS, CDR2 FQNEAQ. For the CDR3, the DNA is TGTGCCAGCAGCTTTCAGCAGAGCTCCTACAATGAGCAGTTCTTC. Translating it yields CASSFQQSSYNEQFF.

The chain couples TRBV7-6 to TRBJ1-1, with 7 bases identical to TRBD1. Trimming took 2 bases from V and 3 from J; bases not matched to a gene: 6. The CDR3 is 15 amino acids. Germline-derived CDR1 and CDR2 are SGHVS and FNYEAQ. In DNA form, the CDR3 reads TGTGCCAGCAGCTTATCCGGAACAGGGGACACTGAAGCTTTCTTT. Translated, it gives CASSLSGTGDTEAFF.

The chain is built from TRBV5-1 and TRBJ1-3, with unresolved D. This CDR3 region has 14 residues. CDR1 and CDR2 (germline): SGHRS, YFSETQ. With 2 bases removed from V and 1 base from J, the gap between germline ends came to 7 bases. The DNA of the CDR3 is TGCGCCAGCAGCTTATATGAATCTGGAAACACCATATATTTT. Translation gives CASSLYESGNTIYF.

V and J are TRBV4-1 and TRBJ2-7; no definite D call. Germline CDR1 and CDR2: MGHRA and YSYEKL. The CDR3 is made up of 16 amino acids. Trimming took off 1 base at V and 6 bases at J, with 19 bases between the two ends. CDR3 amino acids: CASSQGGGKRSGEQYF. The CDR3 DNA follows: TGCGCCAGCAGCCAAGGGGGTGGGAAGCGCTCTGGCGAGCAGTACTTC.

This chain joins TRBV6-5 and TRBJ2-1; D is unclear. Trimming left V 2 bases short and J 7 bases short, with 9 bases between. The CDR3 loop spans 13 amino acids. The V gene's germline CDR1 is MNHEY and CDR2 SVGAGI. The CDR3, as DNA: TGTGCCAGCAGTTACCCCCCTTTGAATGAGCAGTTCTTC. As protein: CASSYPPLNEQFF.